The clone carrying this TCR beta chain was recorded only once. This CDR3 region has 15 residues. Germline V lookup: CDR1 SGHRS, CDR2 YFSETQ. Trimming cost V 0 bases and J 3 bases; bases outside gene matches: 2. Only in-frame clones appear in the TCRdb table, and some are missing; sequencing was by immunoSEQ multiplex PCR. The sample holds 5,500 to 8,500 clones, approximately 88% seen once. This record belongs to a study of neoadjuvant nivolumab and ipilimumab in lung cancer. The V and J genes are TRBV5-1 and TRBJ2-3; the match to TRBD1 covers 9 bases. This sequence originates from an adult with non-small cell lung cancer. Sequencing used tumor tissue, obtained after neoadjuvant nivolumab, alone or with ipilimumab, at or shortly before surgery. The CDR3: CASSLGTGVTDTQYF. CDR3 sequence (DNA): TGCGCCAGCAGCTTGGGGACAGGGGTGACAGATACGCAGTATTTT.